The entry that follows covers one T cell receptor (beta chain) sequence. Antigen unknown. CDR3 length: 15 residues. CDR1 is SGHRS, CDR2 YFSETQ, per germline. Trimming at V came to 4 bases and at J to 1 base, leaving 4 bases not matched to a gene. This sample was included in a study of lymphopenia after photon versus proton radiotherapy. Whole-study results and caveats: After the lymphocyte nadir, photon-treated repertoires showed oligoclonal expansion, especially of CD8+ Temra cells. Photon-treated patients lost naive T cells and TCR diversity; proton-treated stayed stable. Post-nadir TCR diversity decline inversely tracked overall survival among those who died.

Here immunoSEQ multiplex PCR was the method, and the copy in TCRdb shows in-frame clones only, minus some. The sample contains 75,000 to 90,000 clones, around 88% of which appear only once. The clonotype comes from a man in his sixties with pancreatic cancer. The chain is built from TRBV5-1 and TRBJ2-3; TRBD2 matches at 9 bases. This sample comprised peripheral blood, obtained from a patient treated with proton-based radiotherapy. The CDR3 region is CASSRWTSGTDTQYF. The CDR3 DNA follows: TGCGCCAGCAGCCGCTGGACTAGCGGCACAGATACGCAGTATTTT. Complete variable domain (other parts from reference TRBV5-1 and TRBJ2-3): KAGVTQTPRYLIKTRGQQVTLSCSPISGHRSVSWYQQTPGQGLQFLFEYFSETQRNKGNFPGRFSGRQFSNSRSEMNVSTLELGDSALYLCASSRWTSGTDTQYFGPGTRLTVL.